Below are 12 T cell receptor beta chains sequenced from a single sample in a study of PD-L1 blockade in urothelial cancer. TCRdb keeps only in-frame clones here, not all; method: immunoSEQ multiplex PCR. The data contain 25,000 to 35,000 clones, 80% to 90% of them singletons. The sample here was PBMCs, taken around atezolizumab (anti-PD-L1) treatment. The receptors derive from a man aged 45-65 years with urothelial cancer.

The chain has TRBV18 and TRBJ1-2; possible D gene TRBD1, 5 bases. V was shortened by 1 base and J by 6 bases, with 12 bases between the two germline ends. The germline gives CDR1 KGHSH, CDR2 LQKENI. The CDR3 runs to 14 residues. Here the CDR3 reads CASSPQQGADGYTF. The CDR3 DNA reads TGTGCCAGCTCACCACAGCAGGGTGCGGATGGCTACACCTTC.

The chain links TRBV10-2 to TRBJ1-4; D may be TRBD1 (5 bases). Trimming took 0 bases from V and 8 from J, leaving 10 bases between them. The CDR3 runs 14 residues. CDR1 is WSHSY and CDR2 is SAAADI in the germline V gene. Written as DNA, the CDR3 is TGCGCCAGCAGTGAGTCAGGACATACAGAAAAACTGTTTTTT. Residues: CASSESGHTEKLFF.

This chain joins TRBV7-9 and TRBJ2-5; 9 bases agree with TRBD2. There are 15 residues in the CDR3. The germline CDR1 and CDR2 sequences are SEHNR and FQNEAQ (reference sequence). V shed 4 bases and J 0 bases; nucleotides not matched to a gene: 3. The CDR3 reads CASSSRLADQETQYF. The CDR3 nucleotides are TGTGCCAGCAGCTCCAGACTAGCGGACCAAGAGACCCAGTACTTC.

The CDR3 sequence: CASSEGSNSPLHF. CDR3 sequence (DNA): TGTGCCAGCAGTGAGGGCAGTAATTCACCCCTCCACTTT. The rearrangement links TRBV6-4 to TRBJ1-6; D unclear. V was clipped by 3 bases and J by 6 bases, with 6 bases between them. Germline-derived CDR1 and CDR2 are MRHNA and SNTAGT. CDR3 length: 13 amino acids.

V gene TRBV5-6 combines with J gene TRBJ1-3; 7 bases line up with TRBD1. The junction had 4 bases not matched to a gene; V was cut back by 3 bases and J by 4 bases. This CDR3 has 14 amino acids. Germline V gene data show CDR1 as SGHDT and CDR2 as YYEEEE. The CDR3 coding sequence is TGTGCCAGCAGCTCCCGGGACAGAGGAAACACCATATATTTT. Amino acid sequence: CASSSRDRGNTIYF.

The V gene is TRBV27, the J gene TRBJ2-7, with 10 bases lining up with TRBD2. The CDR3 spans 16 residues. V was clipped by 3 bases and J by 0 bases; unmatched bases: 5. CDR1 is MNHEY and CDR2 is SMNVEV in the germline V gene (reference sequence). The CDR3 is CASSFGSGRASYEQYF. CDR3 nucleotide sequence: TGTGCCAGCAGTTTCGGGAGCGGGAGGGCCTCCTACGAGCAGTACTTC.

The V and J genes are TRBV5-6 and TRBJ1-1; TRBD1 matches at 7 bases. The germline CDR1 and CDR2 sequences are SGHDT and YYEEEE. CDR3 size: 13 residues. With V trimmed by 4 bases and J by 3 bases, 3 bases remained unmatched. The CDR3 coding sequence is TGTGCCAGCAGCGACGACAGGGACACTGAAGCTTTCTTT. Translation gives CASSDDRDTEAFF.

As concerns this clone: The sample carries other DNA sequences with the same CDR3. This sequence joins TRBV5-4 and TRBJ1-1, with TRBD1 matching 7 bases. V gave up 4 bases and J gave up 5 bases; unmatched junction bases: 11. Germline values: CDR1 SGHNT, CDR2 YYREEE (reference sequence). The CDR3 is 15 amino acids. The DNA of the CDR3 is TGTGCCAGCAGCGCGAGGGGGCCTACGATGACTGAAGCTTTCTTT. Its translation: CASSARGPTMTEAFF.

The gene calls are TRBV27 and TRBJ2-7, with 8 bases fitting TRBD2. The CDR3 loop spans 15 amino acids. The V gene end was trimmed by 0 bases and the J gene end by 6 bases; junction bases not matched to a gene: 7. Germline assignment: CDR1 MNHEY and CDR2 SMNVEV (reference sequence). CDR3 nucleotide sequence: TGTGCCAGCAGTTTATCGTGGGGGACTAGTGGCGAGCAGTACTTC. Amino acids: CASSLSWGTSGEQYF.

This clone was seen a single time. The gene calls are TRBV11-2 and TRBJ2-1; D gene unclear. Deletions cut 5 bases from V and 12 bases from J, with 14 bases between. Germline CDR1 SGHAT, CDR2 FQNNGV. The CDR3 has 12 amino acids. CDR3 region: CASSAAATWQFF. The CDR3, as DNA: TGTGCCAGCAGCGCGGCCGCGACGTGGCAGTTCTTC.

Only one count was recorded for this clone. The chain uses TRBV18 and TRBJ1-2; 10 bases are shared with TRBD1. CDR3 length equals 18 residues. J was trimmed by 4 bases and V by 2 bases; bases with no gene match: 13. Germline lookup yields CDR1 KGHSH and CDR2 LQKENI. In DNA, the CDR3 is TGTGCCAGCTCACCAACGCCGGGACAGGGGCCGACTGGCTATGGCTACACCTTC. Protein sequence: CASSPTPGQGPTGYGYTF.

The rearrangement links TRBV28 to TRBJ2-1; TRBD1 matches at 9 bases. V gave up 6 bases and J gave up 7 bases; unmatched junction bases: 13. This CDR3 contains 16 residues. Germline V CDR1 and CDR2: MDHEN, SYDVKM. The CDR3: CASSRSGTGFGNEQFF. CDR3 sequence (DNA): TGTGCCAGCAGCCGATCCGGGACAGGGTTCGGAAATGAGCAGTTCTTC.